The sequence of this TCR beta chain was determined in a study of shared clonotypes between healthy human individuals. As to this clone: No antigen is known for it.

The CDR3 covers 14 residues. Trimming pared 3 bases from V and 2 bases from J, leaving 9 bases between. CDR1 and CDR2 from the germline V gene are SNHLY and FYNNEI. Findings of the study overall: What limited the represented genetic and exposure-history diversity was the small number of donors.

Data came from immunoSEQ multiplex PCR; TCRdb stores just in-frame clones and leaves some out. Among over a million clones listed, 78% were seen once. The chain couples TRBV2 to TRBJ2-3; D ambiguous. Sequenced sample: memory CD4+ T cells from PBMCs. This sample's subset: CD45RA-negative fraction. This receptor was taken from a man younger than 35 in good health. Some clones in this sample may be carry-over from other donors' samples. The CDR3 is CASSEVATTDTQYF. CDR3 nucleotide sequence: TGTGCCAGCAGTGAGGTGGCTACCACAGATACGCAGTATTTT.